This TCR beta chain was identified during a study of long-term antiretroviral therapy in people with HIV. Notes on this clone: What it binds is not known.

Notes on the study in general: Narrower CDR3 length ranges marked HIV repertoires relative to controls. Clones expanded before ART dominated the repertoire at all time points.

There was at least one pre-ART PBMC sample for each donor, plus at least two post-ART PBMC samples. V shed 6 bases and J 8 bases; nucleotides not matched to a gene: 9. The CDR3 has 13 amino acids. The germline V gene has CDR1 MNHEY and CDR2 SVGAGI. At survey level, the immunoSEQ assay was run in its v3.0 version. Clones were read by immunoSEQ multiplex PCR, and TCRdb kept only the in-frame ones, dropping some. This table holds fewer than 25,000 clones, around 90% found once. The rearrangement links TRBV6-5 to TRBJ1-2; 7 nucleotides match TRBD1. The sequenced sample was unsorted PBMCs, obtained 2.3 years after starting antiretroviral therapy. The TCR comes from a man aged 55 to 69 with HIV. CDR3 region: CASRPTGIGGYTF. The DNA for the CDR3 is TGTGCCAGCAGGCCGACAGGGATTGGGGGCTACACCTTC.